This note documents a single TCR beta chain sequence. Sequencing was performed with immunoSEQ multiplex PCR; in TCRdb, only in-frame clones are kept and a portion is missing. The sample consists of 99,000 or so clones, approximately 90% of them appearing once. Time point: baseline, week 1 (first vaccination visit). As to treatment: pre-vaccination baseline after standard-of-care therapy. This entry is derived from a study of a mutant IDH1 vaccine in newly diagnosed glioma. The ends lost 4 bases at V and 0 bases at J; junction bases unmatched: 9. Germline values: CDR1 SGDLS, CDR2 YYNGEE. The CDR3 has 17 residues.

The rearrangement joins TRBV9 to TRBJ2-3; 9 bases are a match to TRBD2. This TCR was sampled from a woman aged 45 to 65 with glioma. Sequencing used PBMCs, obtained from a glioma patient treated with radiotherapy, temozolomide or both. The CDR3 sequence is CASSPGPLAGSTDTQYF. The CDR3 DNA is TGTGCCAGCAGCCCCGGGCCCCTAGCGGGGAGCACAGATACGCAGTATTTT.